This T cell receptor (beta chain) is from a study of CD8+ T cells in alopecia areata. Isolated RNA was reverse transcribed into cDNA used as the sequencing template. Produced via immunoSEQ multiplex PCR; TCRdb's table is partial and in-frame only. This sample carries about 120,000 clones, less than 70% of them seen once, and the ten largest clones take 2.8%. V lost 0 bases and J lost 13, with 18 bases in between. This CDR3 comprises 14 residues. Germline assignment: CDR1 MNHEY and CDR2 SVGAGI. This sequence originates from a human donor in good health. The chain is built from TRBV6-5 and TRBJ1-2; no definite D call. Specimen: CD4+ T cells sorted from blood. The chain's CDR3 is CASSYSPGEPLPTF. The CDR3 DNA sequence: TGTGCCAGCAGTTACTCACCCGGGGAACCCCTGCCCACCTTC.